This T cell receptor beta chain came from a study of blood T cell repertoires in COVID-19. Across the whole study: Collection of acute and convalescent COVID-19 samples took place in the United States, Italy and Spain. Sample material is recorded as cDNA or gDNA derived from T cells, B-cell-depleted T cells, or PBMCs.

This clone was found a few times. The CDR3 is made up of 18 amino acids. Original data processing: Reference gene primers were amplified, and this amplification served to estimate nucleated cell counts. Only in-frame clones appear in the TCRdb table, and some are missing; sequencing was by immunoSEQ multiplex PCR. V, J and clone size are taken as reported in that table, and D and trimming were inferred from the DNA itself. Of about 210,000 clones listed, roughly four fifths are singletons. The gene calls are TRBV7-5 and TRBJ2-1; the D call in the table, TRBD2, was not verified against the DNA. TRBV7-5 is given as a pseudogene. Sequencing was done on a sample of peripheral blood. This sequence originates from a woman aged 40 to 50 with active or convalescent COVID-19. CDR3 sequence (DNA): TGTGTCAGAAGCTTTGGCCGGACTAGCGGGGTCTCCTACAATGAGCAGTTCTTC. This translates into CVRSFGRTSGVSYNEQFF.